Following are 8 T cell receptor beta chains from one sample sequenced in a study of post-analysis software for immune sequencing data. Findings and caveats of the study: A handful of TRBV segments appeared more often in patients than in controls, and TRBV5-6, TRBV5-1 and TRBV20-1 were among these.

Unique molecular identifiers were carried by the TCR beta cDNA libraries. One entry per CDR3 protein results from TCRdb running MiXCR on the PCR reads. The sample lists 650,000 to 900,000 distinct CDR3 sequences; 40% to 55% were seen once. Their specific antigens are unknown. Specimen: blood. Every receptor here comes from a girl aged 10-17 years with multiple sclerosis.

This clonotype was seen a handful of times. The gene calls are TRBV7-3 and TRBJ2-1; 14 nucleotides agree with TRBD2. Trimming cost V 4 bases and J 8 bases; bases outside gene matches: 7. Germline assignment: CDR1 SGHTA and CDR2 FQGTGA. This CDR3 has 16 amino acids. DNA for the CDR3: TGTGCCAGCAGCTCCTTCGGGACTAGCGGGAGCGATGAGCAGTTCTTC. Translated: CASSSFGTSGSDEQFF.

The chain links TRBV29-1 to TRBJ2-1; D might be TRBD1 (5 bases). Between the trimmed V and J ends, which lost 3 bases and 1 base, there was a span of 7 bases. The CDR3 runs to 13 residues. Looked up from germline, CDR1 is SQVTM and CDR2 is ANQGSEA. CDR3 in amino acids: CSVDAGSYNEQFF. The CDR3 DNA is TGCAGCGTTGACGCAGGGTCCTACAATGAGCAGTTCTTC.

Only a few counts were recorded for this clonotype. The chain carries TRBV20-1 and TRBJ2-7; D gene uncertain. Looked up from germline, CDR1 is DFQATT and CDR2 is SNEGSKA (reference sequence). Between the trimmed V and J ends, which lost 3 bases and 2 bases, there was a span of 11 bases. The CDR3 extends over 13 amino acids. The CDR3 region is CSARATPAYEQYF. CDR3 in DNA: TGCAGTGCTAGGGCTACACCAGCCTACGAGCAGTACTTC.

This clonotype was detected only a few times. V is TRBV7-3 and J is TRBJ2-1, with 13 bases aligning to TRBD2. The CDR3 has 16 residues. Losses at the gene ends were 5 bases for V and 6 bases for J; bases not matched to a gene: 7. Germline V gene lookup returns CDR1 SGHTA and CDR2 FQGTGA. The CDR3 DNA sequence: TGTGCCAGCAGCCCACTAGCGGGAGGGCGGCCCAATGAGCAGTTCTTC. Translating gives CASSPLAGGRPNEQFF. The whole variable domain, remainder taken from reference TRBV7-3 and TRBJ2-1, is GAGVSQTPSNKVTEKGKYVELRCDPISGHTALYWYRQSLGQGPEFLIYFQGTGAADDSGLPNDRFFAVRPEGSVSTLKIQRTERGDSAVYLCASSPLAGGRPNEQFFGPGTRLTVL.

The J gene is TRBJ2-1, the V gene TRBV5-1, with 12 bases lining up with TRBD2. The V and J ends lost 4 bases and 4 bases, in that order; junction bases with no gene match: 9. The CDR3 totals 17 residues. CDR1 is SGHRS, CDR2 YFSETQ, per germline. In nucleotides, the CDR3 is TGCGCCAGCAGCCCGTCTAGCGGGAGGGCTCTTTACAATGAGCAGTTCTTC. Translated: CASSPSSGRALYNEQFF.

In its sample, this clonotype was seen a few times. V and J are TRBV20-1 and TRBJ2-7; 7 bases are shared with TRBD2. This CDR3 has 14 amino acids. CDR1 and CDR2 (germline): DFQATT, SNEGSKA (reference sequence). V dropped 6 bases and J dropped 2; count of bases not matched to a gene: 10. The DNA of the CDR3 is TGCAGTGCCATCAAGAGCGGGATAACCTACGAGCAGTACTTC. It translates to CSAIKSGITYEQYF.

This clonotype was picked up one time. The rearrangement links TRBV3-1 to TRBJ2-1; D is uncertain. This CDR3 contains 14 residues. Germline values: CDR1 LGHDT, CDR2 YNNKEL (reference sequence). The V gene lost 1 base and the J gene lost 6 bases, with 10 bases spanning the gap. The CDR3 here is CASSQGIRRNEQFF. The CDR3, as DNA: TGTGCCAGCAGCCAAGGCATCCGCCGCAATGAGCAGTTCTTC.

V is TRBV5-5 and J is TRBJ1-4; D is ambiguous. This CDR3 spans 14 amino acids. Germline values: CDR1 SGHKS, CDR2 YYEKEE (reference sequence). Trimming stripped 0 bases from V and 3 bases from J, with 6 bases between. Written as DNA, the CDR3 is TGTGCCAGCAGCTTGGGCAACTCTAATGAAAAACTGTTTTTT. Residues: CASSLGNSNEKLFF.